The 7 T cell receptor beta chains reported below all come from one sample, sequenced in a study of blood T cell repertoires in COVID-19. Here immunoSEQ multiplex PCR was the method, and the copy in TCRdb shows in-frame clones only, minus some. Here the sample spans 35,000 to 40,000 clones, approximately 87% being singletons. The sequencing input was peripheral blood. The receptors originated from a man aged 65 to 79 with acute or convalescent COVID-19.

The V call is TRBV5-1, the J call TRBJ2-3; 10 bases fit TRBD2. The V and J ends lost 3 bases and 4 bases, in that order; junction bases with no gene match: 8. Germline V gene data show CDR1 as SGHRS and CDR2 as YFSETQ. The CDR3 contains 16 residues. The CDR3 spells CASSSPTSGIADTQYF. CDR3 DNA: TGCGCCAGCAGCTCCCCCACTAGCGGGATAGCAGATACGCAGTATTTT.

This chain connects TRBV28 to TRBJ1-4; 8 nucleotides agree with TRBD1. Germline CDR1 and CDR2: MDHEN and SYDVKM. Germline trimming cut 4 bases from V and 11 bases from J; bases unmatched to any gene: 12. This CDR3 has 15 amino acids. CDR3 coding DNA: TGTGCCAGCAGTTCGTCAGGGGGCCTATCTGAGAAACTGTTTTTT. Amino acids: CASSSSGGLSEKLFF.

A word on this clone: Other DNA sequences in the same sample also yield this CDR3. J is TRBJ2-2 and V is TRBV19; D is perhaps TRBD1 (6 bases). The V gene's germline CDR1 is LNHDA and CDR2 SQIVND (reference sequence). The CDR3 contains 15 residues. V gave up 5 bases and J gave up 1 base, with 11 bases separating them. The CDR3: CASSSRQENTGELFF. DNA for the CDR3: TGTGCCAGTAGTTCCAGACAGGAGAACACCGGGGAGCTGTTTTTT.

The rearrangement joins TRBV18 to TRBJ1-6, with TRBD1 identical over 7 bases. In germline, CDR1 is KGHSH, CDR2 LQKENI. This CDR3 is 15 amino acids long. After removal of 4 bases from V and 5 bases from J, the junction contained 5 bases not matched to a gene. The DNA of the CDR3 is TGTGCCAGCTCACTCGACAGGGTCGATAATTCACCCCTCCACTTT. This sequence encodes CASSLDRVDNSPLHF. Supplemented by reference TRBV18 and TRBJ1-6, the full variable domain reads NAGVMQNPRHLVRRRGQEARLRCSPMKGHSHVYWYRQLPEEGLKFMVYLQKENIIDESGMPKERFSAEFPKEGPSILRIQQVVRGDSAAYFCASSLDRVDNSPLHFGNGTRLTVT.

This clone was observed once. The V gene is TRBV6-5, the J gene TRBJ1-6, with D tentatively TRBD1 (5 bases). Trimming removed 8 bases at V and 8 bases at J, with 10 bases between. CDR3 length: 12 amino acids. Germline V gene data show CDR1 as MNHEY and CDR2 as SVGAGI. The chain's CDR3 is CASSGSDSPLHF. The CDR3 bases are TGTGCCAGCTCAGGGTCAGATTCACCCCTCCACTTT.

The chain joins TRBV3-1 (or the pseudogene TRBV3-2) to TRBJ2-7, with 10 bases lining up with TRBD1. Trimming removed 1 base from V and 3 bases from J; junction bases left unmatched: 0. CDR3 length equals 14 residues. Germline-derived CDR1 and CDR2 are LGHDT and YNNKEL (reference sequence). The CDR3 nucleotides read TGTGCCAGCAGCCAAGGGACAGGGGGCTACGAGCAGTACTTC. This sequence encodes CASSQGTGGYEQYF.

The CDR3 bases are TGCAGCTTCCAGGGGGCATTGGGCACCGGGGAGCTGTTTTTT. As protein: CSFQGALGTGELFF. The V call is TRBV29-1, the J call TRBJ2-2; 8 bases fit TRBD1. The CDR3 loop spans 14 amino acids. Germline-derived CDR1 and CDR2 are SQVTM and ANQGSEA. The V segment lost 8 bases and the J segment 4 bases; nucleotides outside the gene matches: 9.